Listed below are T cell receptor beta chains from one sample, sequenced in a study of radiation and T cells in renal cell carcinoma. Sequencing was performed with immunoSEQ multiplex PCR; in TCRdb, only in-frame clones are kept and a portion is missing. The sample lists roughly 80,000 clones; approximately 83% were seen once. The material sequenced was blood, taken from a patient whose treatment included radiotherapy and nephrectomy. The receptors originated from a woman aged 45 to 65 with renal cell carcinoma. Both conserved end residues are part of each CDR3. D genes are given only for firm matches.

>-|14|TRBV18
CASSAGAKHEKLFF
>TRBD1|13|TRBV7-3
CASSSGGQGKTFF
>TRBD1|14|TRBV5-5
CASSRTGTEYEQYF
>TRBD1|16|TRBV30
CAWSVEEVAGGNEQFF
>-|15|TRBV27
CASSPGGTTNEKLFF
>-|14|TRBV28
CASSFSGVGNTIYF
>-|14|TRBV30
CAWSVGGDSYEQYF
>TRBD1|13|TRBV14
CASSQGTGTEAFF
>-|16|TRBV25-1
CASRASGTPNTGELFF
>-|14|TRBV28
CASSDSGSSYEQYF
>TRBD2|14|TRBV5-1
CASRTSGSQETQYF
>-|16|TRBV7-9
CASSLRGRSFWETQYF
>-|13|TRBV7-2
CASSTGTQETQYF
>TRBD2|14|TRBV7-3
CASSLHREDSTQYF
>-|16|TRBV19
CASSSWEGTGNQPQHF
>-|15|TRBV7-2
CASSLARGAMDGYTF
>-|14|TRBV7-3
CASSPGTSTDTQYF
>-|14|TRBV25-1
CASSEGGPGGEQYF
>-|12|TRBV9
CASSVGTDTQYF
>-|16|TRBV27
CASSLSQSRVSYEQYF
>TRBD1|15|TRBV14
CASSPKERGRGEAFF
>-|14|TRBV6-1
CASGDGQYNQPQHF
>-|13|TRBV19
CASSTLQYQTQYF
>-|13|TRBV7-2
CASSLSRTDTQYF
>-|17|TRBV18
CASSPSFLSPPYNEQFF
>-|17|TRBV9
CASSVEGQGWSTDTQYF
>TRBD1|15|TRBV7-2
CASSQQGARRTEAFF
>-|16|TRBV6-5
CASSYDLGTRGTEAFF
>-|12|TRBV10-3
CATRGTAPGYTF
>TRBD1|15|TRBV19
CATTETGGFATEAFF
>-|16|TRBV7-2
CASSLAIRFGNTEAFF
>-|14|TRBV28
CASSLSSPRTEAFF
>-|17|TRBV6-8
CASSYSIERGANYGYTF
>-|13|TRBV5-1
CASSMRTNYEQYF
>-|11|TRBV7-2
CASSLSRRAFF
>-|12|TRBV29-1
CSARRGSYEQYF
>TRBD2|15|TRBV7-2
CASSSRTSGSYEQYF
>-|14|TRBV5-1
CASSNRDGEETQYF
>TRBD1|16|TRBV7-2
CASSPMQGTGGQPQHF
>-|13|TRBV6-4
CASSDVGASTQYF
>-|14|TRBV19
CASSPGLYQETQYF
>-|13|TRBV28
CASSPPGTEEAFF
>-|15|TRBV2
CASCPNGQGNEKLFF
>TRBD1|15|TRBV5-4
CASSLDRGVGTEAFF
>-|14|TRBV10-3
CAISPGTQQETQYF
>-|15|TRBV7-2
CASSLWTANNSPLHF
>-|16|TRBV11-3
CASSDVSREGTDTQYF
>TRBD2|16|TRBV13
CASSLGLAGGQETQYF
>-|13|TRBV7-2
CASSSIRGNEQFF
>-|12|TRBV27
CASSRGGETQYF
>TRBD2|15|TRBV15
CATSRDLAGLHEQYF
>TRBD1|12|TRBV29-1
CSERTGDSVYTF
>-|14|TRBV5-4
CATQLQQDSYEQYF
>-|14|TRBV11-3
CASSSGTAHGELFF
>-|15|TRBV18
CASSPPGLEGYEQFF
>TRBD1|13|TRBV14
CASSRQGIETQYF
>-|12|TRBV11-2
CASSPQGETQYF
>-|13|TRBV10-3
CAISEGPLYEQYF
>TRBD1|16|TRBV7-2
CASSRGRGLNTGELFF